This T cell receptor beta chain comes out of a study of blood T cell repertoires in COVID-19. From germline, CDR1 is SGHVS and CDR2 FNYEAQ. Trimming removed 5 bases from V and 0 bases from J; junction bases left unmatched: 5. This CDR3 contains 17 residues. Some clones are missing from TCRdb's copy, which holds only in-frame ones; the method was immunoSEQ multiplex PCR. The table includes about 110,000 clones, about 80% detected once. The sequence derives from an older woman with acute or convalescent COVID-19. The sequenced sample was peripheral blood. This chain connects TRBV7-6 to TRBJ2-6; the match to TRBD2 covers 9 bases. CDR3 coding DNA: TGTGCCAGCAGCCGCGGGGGGGCGGCCTCTGGGGCCAACGTCCTGACTTTC. Its translation is CASSRGGAASGANVLTF. Supplemented by reference TRBV7-6 and TRBJ2-6, the full variable domain reads GAGVSQSPRYKVTKRGQDVALRCDPISGHVSLYWYRQALGQGPEFLTYFNYEAQQDKSGLPNDRFSAERPEGSISTLTIQRTEQRDSAMYRCASSRGGAASGANVLTFGAGSRLTVL.